This T cell receptor beta chain emerged from a study of shared clonotypes between healthy human individuals. The CDR3 loop spans 15 amino acids. The V gene end was trimmed by 4 bases and the J gene end by 2 bases; junction bases not matched to a gene: 5. Germline V lookup: CDR1 SGHRS, CDR2 YFSETQ. This clone was recorded a few times. Repertoires were generated with immunoSEQ multiplex PCR, while TCRdb's copy carries only in-frame clones and drops some. The sample includes under 2,500,000 clones, approximately 96% of them seen just once. Sequenced input: naive CD4+ T cells sorted from blood. The subset: CD45RA+ positively selected. The rearrangement links TRBV5-1 to TRBJ1-3; 8 bases line up with TRBD1. The receptor was isolated from a man aged 18 to 30 in good health. The CDR3 sequence is CASSEIQGAGNTIYF. The CDR3 DNA reads as TGCGCCAGCAGCGAAATACAGGGGGCTGGAAACACCATATATTTT.